The clone carrying this TCR beta chain was counted between two and nine times. Its antigen is unidentified. Germline V gene lookup returns CDR1 SGHVS and CDR2 FNYEAQ. This CDR3 is built from 18 residues. V lost 0 bases and J lost 3; bases outside the gene matches: 7. This record comes from a study of T-cell memory formation after mild COVID-19. Whole-study findings and limits: CD4+ contracting clones were found mainly in CM and EM, and CD8+ ones in EMRA. Cross-reactive memory appears to have joined, as suggested by some responding clones showing up in pre-infection memory.

TCRdb re-called the 5' RACE reads through MiXCR, storing one row per CDR3 protein. This table holds hundreds of thousands of distinct CDR3 sequences, about 20% found once. This chain joins TRBV7-6 and TRBJ2-4; TRBD2 aligns across 11 bases. Sequenced sample: PBMCs or a T cell subset sorted from them (not recorded which). The receptor's source is an adult woman who had mild COVID-19 (a few samples of this study predate the infection). Cell type and time point are not known. The CDR3 here is CASSLALFSGRGKNIQYF. CDR3 in DNA: TGTGCCAGCAGCTTAGCATTATTTAGCGGGAGGGGCAAAAACATTCAGTACTTC.